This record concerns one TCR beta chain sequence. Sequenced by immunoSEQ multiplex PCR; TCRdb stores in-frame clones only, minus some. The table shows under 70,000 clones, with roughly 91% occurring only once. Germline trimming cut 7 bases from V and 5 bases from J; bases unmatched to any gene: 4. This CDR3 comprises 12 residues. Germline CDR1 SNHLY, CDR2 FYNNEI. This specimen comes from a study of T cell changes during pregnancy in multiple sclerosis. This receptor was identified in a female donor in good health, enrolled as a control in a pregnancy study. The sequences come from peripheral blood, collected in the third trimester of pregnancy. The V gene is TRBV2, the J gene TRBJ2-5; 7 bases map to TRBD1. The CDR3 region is CASIRGKETQYF. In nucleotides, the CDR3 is TGTGCCAGCATCAGGGGGAAGGAGACCCAGTACTTC.